A few counts support the clone carrying this TCR beta chain. Its target is unknown. Each CDR3 protein is one row after TCRdb ran MiXCR on the reads. The data contain about 42,000 distinct CDR3 sequences, more than 10% of them singletons. This sample was included in a study of type 1 regulatory T cells. Looking at the study overall: T-allo10 is a Tr1-enriched, alloantigen-specific CD4 T cell product made in vitro. General study points: Compared with non-type 1 regulatory T cells, type 1 regulatory T cells showed a more restricted TCR repertoire.

CDR1 SGHTA and CDR2 FQGNSA come from the germline V gene. This CDR3 is 13 amino acids long. V was trimmed by 4 bases and J by 7 bases, leaving 14 bases between them. The clonotype was recovered from a human donor in good health. The chain is built from TRBV7-2 and TRBJ2-7, with a weak D call TRBD2 (6 bases). Sequencing used cultured non-Tr1 T cells, either the whole culture or a sorted T cell fraction (not recorded which). DNA for the CDR3: TGTGCCAGCAGCTACCGACTAGGTTGGGAGCAGTACTTC. Protein sequence: CASSYRLGWEQYF.